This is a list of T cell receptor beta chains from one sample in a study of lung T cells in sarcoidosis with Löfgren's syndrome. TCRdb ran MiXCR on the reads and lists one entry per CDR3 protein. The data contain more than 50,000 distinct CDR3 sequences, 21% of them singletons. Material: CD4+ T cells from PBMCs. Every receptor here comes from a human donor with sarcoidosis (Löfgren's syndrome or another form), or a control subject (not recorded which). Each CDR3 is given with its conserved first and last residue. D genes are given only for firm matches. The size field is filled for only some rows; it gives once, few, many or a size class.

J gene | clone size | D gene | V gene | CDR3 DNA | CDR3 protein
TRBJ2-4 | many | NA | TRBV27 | TGTGCCAGCAGTTTCCTACGTGGGGGAAACATTCAGTACTTC | CASSFLRGGNIQYF
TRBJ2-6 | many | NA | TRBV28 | TGTGCCAGCATCCGGGGGGCCGGGGCCAACGTCCTGACTTTC | CASIRGAGANVLTF
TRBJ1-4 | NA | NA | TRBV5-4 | TGTGCCAGCAGCTTGGGGATAAAAAAGGGGGATGAAAAACTGTTTTTT | CASSLGIKKGDEKLFF
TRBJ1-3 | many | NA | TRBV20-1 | TGCAGTGCCAGACTAAAGGACCTAGGAAACACCATATATTTT | CSARLKDLGNTIYF
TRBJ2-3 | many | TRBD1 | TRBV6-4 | TGTGCCAGCAGTGTTGGGACAGCAAGCGATACGCAGTATTTT | CASSVGTASDTQYF
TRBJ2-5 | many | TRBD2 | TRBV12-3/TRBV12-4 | TGTGCCAGCAGTCCGGGAGGGCTCCGTGAGACCCAGTACTTC | CASSPGGLRETQYF
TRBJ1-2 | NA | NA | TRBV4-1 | TGCGCCAGCAGCCATAATACCGGCAGTAGTGGCTACACCTTC | CASSHNTGSSGYTF
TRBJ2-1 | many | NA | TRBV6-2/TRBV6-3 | TGTGCCAGCAGTTCCTGGTCGGACTCCTACAATGAGCAGTTCTTC | CASSSWSDSYNEQFF
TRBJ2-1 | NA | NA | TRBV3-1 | TGTGCCAGCAGCCAACCCGAGGAAGAGGGGTCCCTTTCCGGCGCCACATGTGAGCAGTTCTTC | CASSQPEEEGSLSGATCEQFF
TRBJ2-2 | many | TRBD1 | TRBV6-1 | TGTGCCAGCAGGACGGACAGGGCGGCCGGGGAGCTGTTTTTT | CASRTDRAAGELFF
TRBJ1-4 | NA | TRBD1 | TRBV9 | TGTGCCAGCAGCGAGGGACAGAGGGAAACTAATGAAAAACTGTTTTTT | CASSEGQRETNEKLFF
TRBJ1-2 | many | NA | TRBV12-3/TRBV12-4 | TGTGCCAGCAGTTTCCTAACAGGGAACTATGGCTACACCTTC | CASSFLTGNYGYTF
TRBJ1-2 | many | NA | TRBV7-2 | TGTGCCAGCAGCCCATATTCGGACTACTATGGCTACACCTTC | CASSPYSDYYGYTF
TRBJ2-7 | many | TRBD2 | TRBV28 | TGTGCCAGCAGACTAGCGGGAGGACGCGAGCAGTACTTC | CASRLAGGREQYF
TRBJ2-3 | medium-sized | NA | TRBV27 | TGTGCCAGCAGTTTTAAGAGGGCCGGGACAGATACGCAGTATTTT | CASSFKRAGTDTQYF
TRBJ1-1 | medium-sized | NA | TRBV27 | TGTGCCAGCAGCCTGACAGGGAACACTGAAGCTTTCTTT | CASSLTGNTEAFF
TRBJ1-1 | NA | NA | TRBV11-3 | TGTGCCAGCAGCTCGAAAGGGACGGGCACTGAAGCTTTCTTT | CASSSKGTGTEAFF
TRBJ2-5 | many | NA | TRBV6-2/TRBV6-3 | TGTGCCAGCATCGTCTCCCGGACCGGAGAGACCCAGTACTTC | CASIVSRTGETQYF
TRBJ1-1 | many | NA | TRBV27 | TGTGCCAGCAGTTTTCGTGTCGGAGGGTCGGCTGAAGCTTTCTTT | CASSFRVGGSAEAFF
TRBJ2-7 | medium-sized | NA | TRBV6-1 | TGTGCCAGCAGTGAATACGCACCCTACGAGCAGTACTTC | CASSEYAPYEQYF
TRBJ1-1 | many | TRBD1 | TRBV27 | TGTGCCAGCAGGAAACAGGGGTTGAACACTGAAGCTTTCTTT | CASRKQGLNTEAFF
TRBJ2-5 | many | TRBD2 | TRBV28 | TGTGCCAGCAGCGCACTAGCGGGGCAAGAGACCCAGTACTTC | CASSALAGQETQYF
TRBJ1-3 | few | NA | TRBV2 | TGTGCCAGCAGAGTGAAGGGCTCTGGAAACACCATATATTTT | CASRVKGSGNTIYF
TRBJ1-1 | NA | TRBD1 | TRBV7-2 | TGTGCCAGCAGTCTAGCGACAGGGGTACGGGCTGAAGCTTTCTTT | CASSLATGVRAEAFF
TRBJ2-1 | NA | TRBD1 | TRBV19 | TGTGCCAGTAGTATCGCCCCCGCAACAGGGGTAGAGCAGTTCTTC | CASSIAPATGVEQFF
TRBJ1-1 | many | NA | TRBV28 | TGTGCCAGCAGGCCAGTATTTAGCACTGAAGCTTTCTTT | CASRPVFSTEAFF
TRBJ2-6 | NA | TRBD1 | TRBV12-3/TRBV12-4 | TGTGCCAGCAGCCCAGACAGGGGGCGTCTGAGGGCCAACGTCCTGGCTTTC | CASSPDRGRLRANVLAF
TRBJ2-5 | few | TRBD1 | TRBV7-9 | TGTGCCAGCAGCTCGAGCGGACAGGGTCGAGAGACCCAGTACTTC | CASSSSGQGRETQYF
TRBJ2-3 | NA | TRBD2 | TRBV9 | TGTGCCAGCAGTTTTAGCGGGGGGACCACAGATACGCAGTATTTT | CASSFSGGTTDTQYF
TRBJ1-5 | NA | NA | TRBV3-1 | TGTGCCAGCAGCCAGGACATAACTCGCAATCAGCCCCAGCATTTT | CASSQDITRNQPQHF
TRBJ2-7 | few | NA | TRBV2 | TGTGCCAGCAACCGAAGCGGTAGGGAGCAGTACTTC | CASNRSGREQYF